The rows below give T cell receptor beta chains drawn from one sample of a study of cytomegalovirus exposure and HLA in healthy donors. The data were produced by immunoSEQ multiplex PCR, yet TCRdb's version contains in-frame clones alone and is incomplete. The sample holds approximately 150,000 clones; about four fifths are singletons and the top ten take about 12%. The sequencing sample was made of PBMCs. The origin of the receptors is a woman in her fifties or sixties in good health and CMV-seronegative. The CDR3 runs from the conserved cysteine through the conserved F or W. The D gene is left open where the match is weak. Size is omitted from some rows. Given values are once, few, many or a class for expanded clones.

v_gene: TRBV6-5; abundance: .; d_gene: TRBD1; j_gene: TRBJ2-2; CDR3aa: CASSRDRERGELFF; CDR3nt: TGTGCCAGCAGTCGGGACAGGGAGAGAGGGGAGCTGTTTTTT
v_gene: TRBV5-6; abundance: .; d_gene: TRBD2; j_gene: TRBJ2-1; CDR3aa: CASEGRGSGGHNEQFF; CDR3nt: TGTGCCAGCGAGGGCCGGGGCTCGGGAGGCCACAATGAGCAGTTCTTC
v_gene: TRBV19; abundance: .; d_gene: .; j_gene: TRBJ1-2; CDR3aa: CASTPGGVGYTF; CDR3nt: TGTGCCAGCACCCCGGGTGGTGTTGGCTACACCTTC
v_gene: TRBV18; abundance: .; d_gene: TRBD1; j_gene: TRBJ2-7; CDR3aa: CASSPDYRTGRSYEQYF; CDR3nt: TGTGCCAGCTCACCAGACTATCGGACAGGGAGGTCCTACGAGCAGTACTTC
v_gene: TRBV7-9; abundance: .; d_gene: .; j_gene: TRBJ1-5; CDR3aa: CASSFGYQPQHF; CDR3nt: TGTGCCAGCAGCTTCGGGTATCAGCCCCAGCATTTT
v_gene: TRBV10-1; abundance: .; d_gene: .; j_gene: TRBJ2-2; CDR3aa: CASSESDSGKHPSWTGELFF; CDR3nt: TGCGCCAGCAGTGAGTCAGATAGCGGAAAACACCCGTCGTGGACCGGGGAGCTGTTTTTT
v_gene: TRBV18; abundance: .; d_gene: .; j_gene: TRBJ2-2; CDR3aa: CASSPPTRAGELFF; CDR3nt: TGTGCCAGCTCACCACCGACTAGGGCCGGGGAGCTGTTTTTT
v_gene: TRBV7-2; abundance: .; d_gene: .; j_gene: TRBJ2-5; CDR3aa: CATTSASDQWDQYF; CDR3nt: TGTGCCACCACATCCGCTAGCGACCAATGGGACCAGTACTTC
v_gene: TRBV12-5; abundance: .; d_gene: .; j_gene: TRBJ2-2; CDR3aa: CASGLSSLTQPGTGELFF; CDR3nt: TGTGCTAGTGGTTTGTCTTCTCTGACACAACCGGGGACCGGGGAGCTGTTTTTT
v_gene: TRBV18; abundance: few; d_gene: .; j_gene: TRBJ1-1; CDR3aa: CASSPAQEATEAFF; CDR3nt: TGTGCCAGCTCACCAGCCCAGGAAGCCACTGAAGCTTTCTTT
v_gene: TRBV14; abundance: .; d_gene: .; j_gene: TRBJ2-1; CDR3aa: CASSLTRGSSYNEQFF; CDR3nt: TGTGCCAGCAGCCTGACGAGGGGGAGCTCCTACAATGAGCAGTTCTTC
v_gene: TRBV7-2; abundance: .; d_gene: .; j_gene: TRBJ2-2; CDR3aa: CASSLLAGELFF; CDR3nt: TGTGCCAGCAGCTTACTCGCCGGGGAGCTGTTTTTT
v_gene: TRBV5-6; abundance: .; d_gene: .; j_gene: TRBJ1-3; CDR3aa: CASSLEPGLGNTIYF; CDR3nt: TGTGCCAGCAGCTTGGAACCAGGCCTTGGAAACACCATATATTTT
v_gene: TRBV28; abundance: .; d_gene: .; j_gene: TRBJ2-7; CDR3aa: CASKSPGDSSSYEQYF; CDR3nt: TGTGCCAGCAAAAGTCCGGGAGACTCGAGCTCCTACGAGCAGTACTTC
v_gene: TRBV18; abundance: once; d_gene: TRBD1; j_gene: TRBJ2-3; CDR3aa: CASSPRRQGSTDTQYF; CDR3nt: TGTGCCAGCTCACCACGGAGACAGGGCAGCACAGATACGCAGTATTTT
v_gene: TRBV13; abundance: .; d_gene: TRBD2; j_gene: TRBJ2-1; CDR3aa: CASSLGLAGKYNEQFF; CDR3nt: TGTGCCAGCAGCTTAGGACTAGCGGGGAAATACAATGAGCAGTTCTTC
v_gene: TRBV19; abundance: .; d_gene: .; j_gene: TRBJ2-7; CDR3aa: CASSYTDTYEQYF; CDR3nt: TGTGCCAGTAGCTATACAGATACCTACGAGCAGTACTTC
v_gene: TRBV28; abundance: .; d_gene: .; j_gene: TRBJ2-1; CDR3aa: CASSPGHHNEQFF; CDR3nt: TGTGCCAGCAGTCCGGGACACCACAATGAGCAGTTCTTC
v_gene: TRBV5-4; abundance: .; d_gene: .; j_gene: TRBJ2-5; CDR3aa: CASSLAQETQYF; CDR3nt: TGTGCCAGCAGCTTGGCTCAAGAGACCCAGTACTTC
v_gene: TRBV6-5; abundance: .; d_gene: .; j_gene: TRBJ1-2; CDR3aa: CASRTTRWDYGYTF; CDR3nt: TGTGCCAGCAGAACAACTAGATGGGACTATGGCTACACCTTC
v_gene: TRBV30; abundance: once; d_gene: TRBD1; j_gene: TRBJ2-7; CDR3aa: CAWSPGTGGSYEQYF; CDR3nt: TGTGCCTGGAGTCCCGGGACAGGGGGTTCCTACGAGCAGTACTTC
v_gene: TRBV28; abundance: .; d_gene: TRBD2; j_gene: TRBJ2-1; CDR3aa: CASSLSVLSGGSSYNEQFF; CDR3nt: TGTGCCAGCAGTTTATCCGTTTTAAGCGGGGGGTCTTCCTACAATGAGCAGTTCTTC
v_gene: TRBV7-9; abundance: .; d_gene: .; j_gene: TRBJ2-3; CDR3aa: CASSQRADTQYF; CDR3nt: TGTGCCAGCAGCCAGAGGGCAGATACGCAGTATTTT
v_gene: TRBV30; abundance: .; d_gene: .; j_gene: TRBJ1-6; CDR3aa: CAWSPPARLIGSPLHF; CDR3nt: TGTGCCTGGAGTCCTCCTGCCCGGTTAATCGGTTCACCCCTCCACTTT
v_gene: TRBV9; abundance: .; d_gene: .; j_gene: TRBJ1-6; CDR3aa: CASSVGTAYSPLHF; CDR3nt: TGTGCCAGCAGCGTAGGGACAGCCTATTCACCCCTCCACTTT
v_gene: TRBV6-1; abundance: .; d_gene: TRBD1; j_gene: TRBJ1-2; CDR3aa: CASRLGGADYGYTF; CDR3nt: TGTGCCAGCAGACTAGGGGGCGCAGACTATGGCTACACCTTC
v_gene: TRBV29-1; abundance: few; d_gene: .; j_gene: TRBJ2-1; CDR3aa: CSVSGQQFF; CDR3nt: TGCAGCGTCTCGGGTCAGCAGTTCTTC
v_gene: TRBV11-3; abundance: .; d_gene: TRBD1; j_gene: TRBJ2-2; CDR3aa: CASSLVGTGPGELFF; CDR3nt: TGTGCCAGCAGCTTAGTAGGGACAGGGCCCGGGGAGCTGTTTTTT
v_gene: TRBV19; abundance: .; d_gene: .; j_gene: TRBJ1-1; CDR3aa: CASRRKEAEAFF; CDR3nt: TGTGCCAGTAGGCGGAAAGAGGCTGAAGCTTTCTTT
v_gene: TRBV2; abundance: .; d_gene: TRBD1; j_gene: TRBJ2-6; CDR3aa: CATGDRGSSGANVLTF; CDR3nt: TGTGCCACCGGGGACAGGGGATCCTCTGGGGCCAACGTCCTGACTTTC